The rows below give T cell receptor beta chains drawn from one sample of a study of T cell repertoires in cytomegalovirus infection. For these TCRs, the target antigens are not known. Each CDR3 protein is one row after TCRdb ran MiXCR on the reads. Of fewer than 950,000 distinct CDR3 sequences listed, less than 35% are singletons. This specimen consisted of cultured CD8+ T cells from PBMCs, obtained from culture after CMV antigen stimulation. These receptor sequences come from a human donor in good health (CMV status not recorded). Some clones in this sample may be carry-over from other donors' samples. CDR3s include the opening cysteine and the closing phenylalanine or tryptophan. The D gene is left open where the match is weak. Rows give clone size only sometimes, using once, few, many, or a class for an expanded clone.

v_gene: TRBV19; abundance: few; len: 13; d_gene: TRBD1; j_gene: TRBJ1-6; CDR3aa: CASGGQGNSPLHF; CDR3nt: TGTGCCAGCGGGGGACAGGGGAATTCACCCCTCCACTTT
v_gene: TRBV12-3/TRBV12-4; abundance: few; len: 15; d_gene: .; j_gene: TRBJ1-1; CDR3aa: CASSRAQGGNTEAFF; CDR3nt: TGTGCCAGCAGCCGGGCCCAGGGCGGGAACACTGAAGCTTTCTTT
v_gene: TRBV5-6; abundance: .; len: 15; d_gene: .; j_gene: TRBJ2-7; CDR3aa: CASSLASEFGHEQYF; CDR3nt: TGTGCCAGCAGCTTGGCCAGCGAATTCGGGCACGAGCAGTACTTC
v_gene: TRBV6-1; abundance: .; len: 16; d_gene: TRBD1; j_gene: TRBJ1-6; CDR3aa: CASSEAPGQGQSPLHF; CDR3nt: TGTGCCAGCAGTGAAGCACCGGGACAGGGACAATCACCCCTCCACTTT
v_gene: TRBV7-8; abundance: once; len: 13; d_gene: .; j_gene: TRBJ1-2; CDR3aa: CASSATTAYGYIF; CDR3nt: TGTGCCAGCAGCGCTACGACAGCCTATGGCTACATCTTC
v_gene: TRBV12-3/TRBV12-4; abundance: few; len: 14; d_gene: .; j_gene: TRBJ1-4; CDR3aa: CASQIGGIGEKLFF; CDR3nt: TGTGCCAGCCAAATCGGGGGTATCGGGGAAAAACTGTTTTTT
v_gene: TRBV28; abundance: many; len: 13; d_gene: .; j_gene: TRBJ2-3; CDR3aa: CASTGGGTDTQYF; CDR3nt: TGTGCCAGCACCGGCGGGGGCACAGATACGCAGTATTTT
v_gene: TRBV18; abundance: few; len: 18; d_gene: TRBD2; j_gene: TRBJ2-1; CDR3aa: CASSLGLAGALSYNEQFF; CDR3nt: TGTGCCAGCTCACTAGGACTAGCGGGGGCCCTATCCTACAATGAGCAGTTCTTC
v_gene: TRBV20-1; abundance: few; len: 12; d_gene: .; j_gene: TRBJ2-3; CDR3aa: CSPSRSWDTQYF; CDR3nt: TGCAGTCCTTCAAGGTCGTGGGATACGCAGTATTTT
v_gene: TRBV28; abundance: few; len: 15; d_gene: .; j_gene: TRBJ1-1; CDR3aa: CASTSPGRGKPEAFF; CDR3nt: TGTGCCAGCACATCCCCCGGGAGGGGGAAGCCTGAAGCTTTCTTT
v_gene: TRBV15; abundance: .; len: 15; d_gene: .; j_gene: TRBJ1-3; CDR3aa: CATKTGPSPGNTIYF; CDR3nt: TGTGCCACCAAGACGGGACCGTCCCCTGGAAACACCATATATTTT
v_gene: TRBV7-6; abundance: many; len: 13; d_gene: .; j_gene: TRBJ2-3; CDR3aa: CASSSIPSDTQYF; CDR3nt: TGTGCCAGCAGCTCCATCCCGTCCGATACGCAGTATTTT
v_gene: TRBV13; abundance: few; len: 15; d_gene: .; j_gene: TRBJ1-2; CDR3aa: CASTIYGVSNYGYTF; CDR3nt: TGTGCCAGCACCATTTACGGGGTTTCTAACTATGGCTACACCTTC
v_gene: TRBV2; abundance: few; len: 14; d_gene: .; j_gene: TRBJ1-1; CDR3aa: CASSARLENTEAFF; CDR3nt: TGTGCCAGCAGTGCCAGGCTTGAGAACACTGAAGCTTTCTTT
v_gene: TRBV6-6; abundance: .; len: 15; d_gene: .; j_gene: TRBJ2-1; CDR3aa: CASSYEVPSYNEQFF; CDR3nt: TGTGCCAGCAGTTACGAGGTCCCCTCGTACAATGAGCAGTTCTTC
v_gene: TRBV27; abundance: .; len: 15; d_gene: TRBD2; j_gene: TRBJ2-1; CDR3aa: CASSLSAGGPNEQFF; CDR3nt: TGTGCCAGCAGTTTATCCGCGGGGGGGCCCAATGAGCAGTTCTTC
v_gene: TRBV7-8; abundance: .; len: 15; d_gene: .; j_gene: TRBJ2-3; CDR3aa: CATKRGRGPTDTQYF; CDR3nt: TGTGCCACCAAGAGGGGGCGGGGGCCCACAGATACGCAGTATTTT
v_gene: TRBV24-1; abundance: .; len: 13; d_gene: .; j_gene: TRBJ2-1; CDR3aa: CATSEPGLRRIFF; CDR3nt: TGTGCCACCAGTGAACCCGGACTGCGGCGGATTTTCTTC
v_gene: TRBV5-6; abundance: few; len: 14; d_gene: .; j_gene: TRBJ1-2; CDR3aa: CASSPSRGDYGYTF; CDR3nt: TGTGCCAGCAGCCCCAGCAGGGGAGACTATGGCTACACCTTC
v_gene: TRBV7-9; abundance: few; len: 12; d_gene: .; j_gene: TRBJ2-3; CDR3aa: CASRMGTDTQYF; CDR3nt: TGTGCCAGCAGGATGGGGACAGATACGCAGTATTTT